Following are 28 T cell receptor beta chains from one sample sequenced in a study of TIL therapy for anti-PD-1-resistant metastatic lung cancer. This was the immunoSEQ v3 assay. Data came from immunoSEQ multiplex PCR; TCRdb stores just in-frame clones and leaves some out. The sample shows more than 9,000 clones, 50% to 75% of them seen only once. Time point described: pre-treatment sample, taken before nivolumab and TIL therapy. The tumor samples were excised metastases, mostly pleural nodules or supraclavicular lymph nodes. This material consisted of tumor tissue, taken at baseline. Receptor source: a person aged 25 to 79 with non-small cell lung cancer.

This clone is medium-sized (0.01 to 0.1%) by share. The chain couples TRBV2 to TRBJ2-3, with D uncertain. Germline CDR1 and CDR2: SNHLY and FYNNEI. CDR3 length: 12 residues. Trimming pared 5 bases from V and 0 bases from J, leaving 3 bases between. The CDR3 protein is CASSTSTDTQYF. The DNA of the CDR3 is TGTGCCAGCAGTACTAGCACAGATACGCAGTATTTT.

The chain combines TRBV6-5 with TRBJ1-1, with 7 nucleotides matching TRBD1. V was clipped by 3 bases and J by 6 bases; unmatched bases: 4. This CDR3 comprises 13 residues. The germline V gene encodes CDR1 MNHEY and CDR2 SVGAGI. The CDR3 DNA sequence: TGTGCCAGCAGTTATTACAGGGGTGCTGAAGCTTTCTTT. Translating gives CASSYYRGAEAFF.

The chain joins TRBV6-1 to TRBJ1-6, with 9 bases matching TRBD1. CDR3 length: 15 residues. V dropped 1 base and J dropped 6; count of bases not matched to a gene: 1. CDR1 is MNHNS, CDR2 SASEGT, per germline. CDR3 sequence (DNA): TGTGCCAGCAGTGAAGAACAGGGGGCTAATTCACCCCTCCACTTT. This sequence encodes CASSEEQGANSPLHF.

This clone was detected only a few times. This chain uses TRBV30 with TRBJ2-2; D gene ambiguous. V was trimmed by 3 bases and J by 7 bases, leaving 9 bases between them. The germline CDR1 and CDR2 sequences are GTSNPN and SVGIG (reference sequence). The CDR3 is 12 amino acids. CDR3 amino acids: CAWRNGRGELFF. The CDR3 coding sequence is TGTGCCTGGAGAAACGGGCGCGGGGAGCTGTTTTTT.

The chain links TRBV6-2 or TRBV6-3 to TRBJ2-1; no clear D gene. The CDR3 has 16 amino acids. V lost 1 base, J lost 7 bases, and 17 bases lay in between. CDR1 and CDR2 from the germline V gene are MNHEY and SVGEGT. The CDR3 bases are TGTGCCAGCAGTTACTGGGCAGGTCTTTTGGGTAATGAGCAGTTCTTC. Translation gives CASSYWAGLLGNEQFF.

The rearrangement uses TRBV11-3 and TRBJ2-2; the D call may be TRBD1 or TRBD2 (5 bases each). CDR3 length: 14 residues. V lost 5 bases, J lost 4 bases, and 11 bases lay in between. Germline CDR1 and CDR2: SGHNT and YENEEA. CDR3 sequence reads: CASSRRGTTGELFF. In nucleotides, the CDR3 is TGTGCCAGCAGCCGACGAGGGACCACCGGGGAGCTGTTTTTT.

V and J are TRBV19 and TRBJ2-7; 11 positions agree with TRBD2. With V trimmed by 5 bases and J by 7 bases, 7 bases remained unmatched. CDR1 is LNHDA, CDR2 SQIVND, per germline (reference sequence). This CDR3 spans 14 amino acids. CDR3 amino acids: CASSLTSGGAEQYF. The CDR3 bases are TGTGCCAGTAGTTTAACTAGCGGGGGTGCTGAGCAGTACTTC.

This chain links TRBV6-1 with TRBJ2-3; D possibly corresponds to TRBD2 (6 bases). V was trimmed by 3 bases and J by 0 bases, leaving 16 bases between them. The CDR3 loop spans 17 amino acids. Germline V CDR1 and CDR2: MNHNS, SASEGT. The CDR3 region has the DNA TGTGCCAGCAGTGATTCTCCGCGGGGCGTTAGCACAGATACGCAGTATTTT. This sequence encodes CASSDSPRGVSTDTQYF.

This clone showed up just a few times. The gene calls are TRBV28 and TRBJ2-1; D not resolved. The CDR3 has 14 residues. The germline V gene encodes CDR1 MDHEN and CDR2 SYDVKM. Trimming left V 3 bases short and J 4 bases short, with 10 bases between. CDR3 in amino acids: CASSFPDLYNEQFF. Here the CDR3 DNA reads TGTGCCAGCAGTTTCCCGGACCTATACAATGAGCAGTTCTTC.

The chain recombines TRBV12-5 with TRBJ2-1; the D gene could be TRBD1 or TRBD2 (6 bases each). CDR3 length: 15 residues. V lost 4 bases and J 6 bases, leaving 16 bases between the germline ends. Germline V gene sequence: CDR1 LGHNT, CDR2 FRNRAP. The CDR3: CASGSGRLGGNEQFF. CDR3 bases: TGTGCTAGTGGTTCGGGTAGACTAGGGGGCAATGAGCAGTTCTTC.

The gene calls are TRBV19 and TRBJ2-5; 10 nucleotides line up with TRBD2. The CDR3 runs to 16 residues. CDR1 LNHDA and CDR2 SQIVND come from the germline V gene (reference sequence). The V gene end was trimmed by 4 bases and the J gene end by 1 base; junction bases not matched to a gene: 6. The CDR3 region is CASSKTGTSAQETQYF. The CDR3 bases are TGTGCCAGTAGTAAAACCGGGACTAGCGCCCAAGAGACCCAGTACTTC.

This clone was observed once. This rearrangement joins TRBV10-3 to TRBJ1-2; 9 bases map to TRBD1. The V gene end was trimmed by 1 base and the J gene end by 8 bases; junction bases not matched to a gene: 14. From germline, CDR1 is ENHRY and CDR2 SYGVKD. This CDR3 has 17 amino acids. The CDR3 spells CAISEYPLGQGKEGYTF. CDR3 nucleotide sequence: TGTGCCATCAGTGAGTATCCCCTCGGACAGGGGAAGGAGGGCTACACCTTC.

The rearrangement uses TRBV30 and TRBJ2-6; D is unresolved. Germline V gene data show CDR1 as GTSNPN and CDR2 as SVGIG (reference sequence). The CDR3 is 12 amino acids. The CDR3 DNA sequence: TGTGGCGTGGGCTCTGGGGCCAACGTCCTGACTTTC. Protein: CGVGSGANVLTF.

The J gene is TRBJ2-4, the V gene TRBV3-1 (or the pseudogene TRBV3-2); a weak D match, TRBD2 (5 bases). This CDR3 contains 16 residues. Germline V gene sequence: CDR1 LGHDT, CDR2 YNNKEL (reference sequence). Between the trimmed V and J ends, which lost 0 bases and 5 bases, there was a span of 14 bases. CDR3 DNA: TGTGCCAGCAGCCAAGATTTCCGGGGTGGAGAAAACATTCAGTACTTC. Its translation: CASSQDFRGGENIQYF.

CDR3 bases: TGTGCCAGCGGGTGGTTGAACACTGAAGCTTTCTTT. Amino acids: CASGWLNTEAFF. The V call is TRBV5-6, the J call TRBJ1-1; D gene unclear. The CDR3 runs 12 residues. The V gene's germline CDR1 is SGHDT and CDR2 YYEEEE. V was shortened by 7 bases and J by 0 bases, with 7 bases between the two germline ends. Looking up the rest from reference TRBV5-6 and TRBJ1-1 gives the full variable domain: DAGVTQSPTHLIKTRGQQVTLRCSPKSGHDTVSWYQQALGQGPQFIFQYYEEEERQRGNFPDRFSGHQFPNYSSELNVNALLLGDSALYLCASGWLNTEAFFGQGTRLTVV.

This clone is labeled as medium-sized. This chain links TRBV5-5 with TRBJ1-1, with D tentatively TRBD1 (5 bases). The CDR3 runs 14 residues. V lost 5 bases to trimming and J lost 1 base, with 12 bases between them. The germline V gene has CDR1 SGHKS and CDR2 YYEKEE (reference sequence). In DNA, the CDR3 is TGTGCCAGCAGGGCTCGCGGGGCGAACACTGAAGCTTTCTTT. Protein: CASRARGANTEAFF.

This clone was seen a handful of times. The chain has TRBV4-2 and TRBJ2-3; 7 positions match TRBD1. V lost 2 bases to trimming and J lost 6 bases; unmatched junction nucleotides: 8. Germline loops: CDR1 LGHNA, CDR2 YNFKEQ. The CDR3 extends over 15 amino acids. CDR3 region: CASSQTRDRKDTQYF. Here the CDR3 DNA reads TGTGCCAGCAGCCAAACCCGGGACAGAAAGGATACGCAGTATTTT.

The CDR3 DNA is TGTGCCAGCAGTCCCACAGTCTTCGAACAGCCCCAGCATTTT. It is translated as CASSPTVFEQPQHF. The J gene is TRBJ1-5, the V gene TRBV28; D gene uncertain. The CDR3 has 14 residues. V lost 5 bases to trimming and J lost 7 bases, with 15 bases between them. Germline V lookup: CDR1 MDHEN, CDR2 SYDVKM.

This clone showed up just a few times. The chain has TRBV7-3 and TRBJ2-3; 9 bases align to TRBD1. The CDR3 loop spans 17 amino acids. The germline V gene has CDR1 SGHTA and CDR2 FQGTGA. J lost 3 bases, V lost 4 bases, and 11 bases had no gene match. CDR3: CASSSNILTGGTDTQYF. The CDR3 coding sequence is TGTGCCAGCAGCTCGAACATACTGACAGGGGGGACAGATACGCAGTATTTT.

The gene calls are TRBV6-1 and TRBJ1-6; D unresolved. This CDR3 is built from 17 residues. The V and J ends lost 0 bases and 0 bases respectively, with 9 bases between them. Germline values: CDR1 MNHNS, CDR2 SASEGT. The CDR3 sequence is CASSEAVPGSYNSPLHF. DNA of the CDR3: TGTGCCAGCAGTGAAGCGGTACCGGGCTCCTATAATTCACCCCTCCACTTT.

This clone was detected only a few times. The chain uses TRBV5-1 and TRBJ1-5; D gene ambiguous. The V gene lost 0 bases and the J gene lost 6 bases, with 16 bases spanning the gap. The CDR3 runs 16 residues. Germline CDR1 is SGHRS and CDR2 is YFSETQ. In DNA, the CDR3 is TGCGCCAGCAGCTTGGAGGATCCGGGGTTGGGTCAGCCCCAGCATTTT. Translating it yields CASSLEDPGLGQPQHF.

V gene TRBV4-2 combines with J gene TRBJ2-5, with D uncertain. The CDR3 runs to 13 residues. The germline CDR1 and CDR2 sequences are LGHNA and YNFKEQ. The V and J ends lost 0 bases and 5 bases respectively, with 7 bases between them. Here the CDR3 reads CASSQEGKETQYF. The CDR3 nucleotides are TGTGCCAGCAGCCAAGAGGGGAAGGAGACCCAGTACTTC.

The rearrangement links TRBV10-2 to TRBJ2-3, with TRBD1 identical over 10 bases. V shed 9 bases, J shed 5 bases, and the junction held 17 bases outside the gene matches. This CDR3 is 17 amino acids long. The V gene's germline CDR1 is WSHSY and CDR2 SAAADI. In DNA form, the CDR3 reads TGCGCCAGTCAGGGACAGGGGCCCTGGCCCCAGTTAGATACGCAGTATTTT. This translates into CASQGQGPWPQLDTQYF.

J is TRBJ2-7 and V is TRBV27; no firm D call. The CDR3 has 14 amino acids. V was shortened by 6 bases and J by 0 bases, with 12 bases between the two germline ends. Germline V gene data show CDR1 as MNHEY and CDR2 as SMNVEV (reference sequence). The CDR3 nucleotides are TGTGCCAGCAGAGGGATGTCAAGCTCCTACGAGCAGTACTTC. Amino acids: CASRGMSSSYEQYF.

This chain joins TRBV10-2 and TRBJ1-1, with no clear D. V lost 0 bases, J lost 8 bases, and 7 bases lay in between. Germline CDR1 WSHSY, CDR2 SAAADI. There are 12 residues in the CDR3. The CDR3 protein is CASSESRVEAFF. CDR3 in DNA: TGCGCCAGCAGTGAGTCCCGGGTAGAAGCTTTCTTT.

Only a few counts were recorded for this clone. The J gene is TRBJ1-5, the V gene TRBV9; D not resolved. Looked up from germline, CDR1 is SGDLS and CDR2 is YYNGEE. This CDR3 is built from 11 residues. The V and J ends lost 4 bases and 5 bases respectively, with 4 bases between them. CDR3 coding DNA: TGTGCCAGCAGCACCTATCAGCCCCAGCATTTT. The encoded protein is CASSTYQPQHF.

The J gene is TRBJ2-3, the V gene TRBV5-5; possible D gene TRBD1, 6 bases. The germline gives CDR1 SGHKS, CDR2 YYEKEE (reference sequence). Trimming took off 4 bases at V and 4 bases at J, with 10 bases between the two ends. The CDR3 extends over 13 amino acids. The CDR3 nucleotides read TGTGCCAGCAGCGCCCGGACAGCAGATACGCAGTATTTT. The encoded protein is CASSARTADTQYF.

The genes are TRBV5-6 and TRBJ2-3; D uncertain. CDR1 SGHDT and CDR2 YYEEEE come from the germline V gene. The V end was cut by 4 bases, the J end by 3 bases, with 9 bases between. CDR3 size: 13 residues. CDR3 region: CASSPVGTDTQYF. The CDR3 coding sequence is TGTGCCAGCAGCCCGGTTGGGACAGATACGCAGTATTTT.